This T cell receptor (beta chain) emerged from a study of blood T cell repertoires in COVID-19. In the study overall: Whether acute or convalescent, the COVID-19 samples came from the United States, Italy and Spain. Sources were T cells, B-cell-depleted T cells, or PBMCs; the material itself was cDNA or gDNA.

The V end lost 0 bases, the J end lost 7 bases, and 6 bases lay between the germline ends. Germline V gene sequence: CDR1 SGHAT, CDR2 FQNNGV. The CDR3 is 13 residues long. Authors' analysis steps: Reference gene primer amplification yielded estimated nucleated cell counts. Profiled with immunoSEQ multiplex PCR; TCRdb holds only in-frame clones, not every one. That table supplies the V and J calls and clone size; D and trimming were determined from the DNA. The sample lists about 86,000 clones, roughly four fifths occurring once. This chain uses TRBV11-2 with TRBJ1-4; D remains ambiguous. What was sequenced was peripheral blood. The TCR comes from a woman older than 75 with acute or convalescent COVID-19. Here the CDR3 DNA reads TGTGCCAGCAGCTTAGAGCGCCTTGAAAAACTGTTTTTT. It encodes CASSLERLEKLFF. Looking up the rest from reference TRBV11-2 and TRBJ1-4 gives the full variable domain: EAGVAQSPRYKIIEKRQSVAFWCNPISGHATLYWYQQILGQGPKLLIQFQNNGVVDDSQLPKDRFSAERLKGVDSTLKIQPAKLEDSAVYLCASSLERLEKLFFGSGTQLSVL.